This is a list of T cell receptor beta chains from one sample in a study of shared clonotypes between healthy human individuals. Profiled with immunoSEQ multiplex PCR; TCRdb holds only in-frame clones, not every one. The sample carries 2 million to 2.5 million clones, just over 90% recorded once. The sequenced sample was naive CD4+ T cells from PBMCs. The receptors come from a man between 18 and 29 years old in good health. Some clones in this sample may be carry-over from other donors' samples. Both conserved end residues are part of each CDR3. The D gene is left open where the match is weak. The size field is filled for only some rows; it gives once, few, many or a size class.

d_gene | j_gene | v_gene | abundance | CDR3aa | CDR3nt
- | TRBJ2-7 | TRBV27 | - | CASSKQEGYEQYF | TGTGCCAGCAGTAAACAGGAGGGCTACGAGCAGTACTTC
TRBD1 | TRBJ1-5 | TRBV28 | few | CASSPWDREFQPQHF | TGTGCCAGCAGTCCGTGGGACAGGGAGTTTCAGCCCCAGCATTTT
- | TRBJ2-3 | TRBV6-6 | - | CARVRGDPSDTQYF | TGTGCCAGGGTAAGGGGGGATCCCAGTGATACGCAGTATTTT
- | TRBJ2-3 | TRBV7-3 | - | CASSLTGFRGDTQYF | TGTGCCAGCAGCTTAACGGGTTTCAGAGGAGATACGCAGTATTTT
- | TRBJ2-2 | TRBV29-1 | - | CSVEDRRGENTGELFF | TGCAGCGTTGAAGATAGGCGCGGGGAGAACACCGGGGAGCTGTTTTTT
TRBD1 | TRBJ2-7 | TRBV18 | once | CASSPPGQGNHEQYF | TGTGCCAGCTCACCGCCAGGACAGGGGAACCACGAGCAGTACTTC
- | TRBJ2-5 | TRBV5-1 | - | CASSLMEGREETQYF | TGCGCCAGCAGCTTGATGGAGGGCCGGGAAGAGACCCAGTACTTC
- | TRBJ1-1 | TRBV2 | - | CASSERLRGGSEAFF | TGTGCCAGCAGTGAACGACTAAGAGGGGGATCTGAAGCTTTCTTT
- | TRBJ1-3 | TRBV11-2 | - | CASSSAPRGRGNTIYF | TGTGCCAGCAGCTCCGCCCCTCGGGGCAGGGGAAACACCATATATTTT
TRBD1 | TRBJ2-7 | TRBV5-1 | - | CASSLVGQGNEQYF | TGCGCCAGCAGCTTGGTTGGACAGGGGAACGAGCAGTACTTC
TRBD2 | TRBJ2-1 | TRBV4-1 | - | CASSHTLADLSYNEQFF | TGCGCCAGCAGCCATACACTAGCGGACCTCTCCTACAATGAGCAGTTCTTC
- | TRBJ2-7 | TRBV28 | - | CASSLRPGSYEQYF | TGTGCCAGCAGTTTACGCCCCGGGAGCTACGAGCAGTACTTC
- | TRBJ1-5 | TRBV7-2 | once | CASSLSAYSNQPQHF | TGTGCCAGCAGCTTGAGTGCTTATAGCAATCAGCCCCAGCATTTT
- | TRBJ1-4 | TRBV7-8 | - | CASSLFPATNEKLFF | TGTGCCAGCAGCTTATTCCCTGCAACTAATGAAAAACTGTTTTTT
TRBD1 | TRBJ1-3 | TRBV2 | - | CASLPTGASGNTIYF | TGTGCCAGCCTCCCAACAGGGGCCTCTGGAAACACCATATATTTT
- | TRBJ1-4 | TRBV5-1 | - | CASSLAGDPGEKLFF | TGCGCCAGCAGCTTGGCCGGGGACCCTGGGGAAAAACTGTTTTTT
- | TRBJ1-2 | TRBV6-5 | - | CASSYPSEGSYGYTF | TGTGCCAGCAGTTACCCATCAGAGGGAAGCTATGGCTACACCTTC
- | TRBJ1-6 | TRBV28 | - | CASSLAGVNSPLHF | TGTGCCAGCAGTTTAGCAGGGGTCAATTCACCCCTCCACTTT
- | TRBJ1-1 | TRBV28 | - | CATSTVTEAFF | TGTGCCACCTCGACAGTAACTGAAGCTTTCTTT
- | TRBJ2-3 | TRBV9 | once | CASSPRFGGGTDTQYF | TGTGCCAGCAGCCCCCGTTTTGGGGGAGGAACAGATACGCAGTATTTT
TRBD1 | TRBJ2-7 | TRBV5-1 | - | CASRTGTGPYEQYF | TGCGCCAGCAGGACCGGGACAGGGCCCTACGAGCAGTACTTC
TRBD1 | TRBJ1-2 | TRBV7-2 | - | CASSAIQGAWGYTF | TGTGCCAGCAGCGCAATCCAGGGGGCCTGGGGCTACACCTTC
- | TRBJ2-3 | TRBV19 | - | CASSIAGVDTQYF | TGTGCCAGTAGTATAGCAGGGGTAGATACGCAGTATTTT
- | TRBJ2-7 | TRBV2 | once | CASSARLTDYEQYF | TGTGCCAGCAGTGCCAGGCTGACAGATTACGAGCAGTACTTC
- | TRBJ2-3 | TRBV7-8 | - | CASSLGGRGSTDTQYF | TGTGCCAGCAGCTTAGGGGGTCGGGGCTCCACAGATACGCAGTATTTT
TRBD2 | TRBJ2-1 | TRBV28 | - | CASSFRLAGFRSSYNEQFF | TGTGCCAGCAGTTTCCGACTAGCGGGATTCCGGAGCTCCTACAATGAGCAGTTCTTC
- | TRBJ2-7 | TRBV7-6 | - | CASSLAGSRSSEQYF | TGTGCCAGCAGCTTAGCAGGGTCTAGAAGTTCCGAGCAGTACTTC
- | TRBJ1-4 | TRBV30 | - | CAWGTGRKGNEKLFF | TGTGCCTGGGGGACGGGGCGGAAGGGGAATGAAAAACTGTTTTTT
- | TRBJ2-1 | TRBV5-1 | - | CASRWGSSYNEQFF | TGCGCCAGCAGATGGGGGTCGTCATACAATGAGCAGTTCTTC
- | TRBJ1-4 | TRBV6-4 | once | CASSSGAGVGEKLFF | TGTGCCAGCAGTAGTGGGGCAGGGGTCGGCGAAAAACTGTTTTTT
- | TRBJ2-6 | TRBV7-3 | - | CASSPTSGANVLTF | TGTGCCAGCAGCCCGACCTCTGGGGCCAACGTCCTGACTTTC
TRBD2 | TRBJ2-7 | TRBV7-2 | - | CASRGGTSGRGSYEQYF | TGTGCCAGCAGAGGAGGGACTAGCGGGAGGGGCTCCTACGAGCAGTACTTC
- | TRBJ2-7 | TRBV7-9 | - | CASSYDSAGEQYF | TGTGCCAGCAGCTACGACTCGGCCGGCGAGCAGTACTTC
- | TRBJ1-5 | TRBV10-3 | once | CAISGTDDQPQHF | TGTGCCATCAGTGGGACAGACGATCAGCCCCAGCATTTT
- | TRBJ2-7 | TRBV28 | - | CASSAPAGRSSYEQYF | TGTGCCAGCAGTGCCCCAGCAGGGAGGAGCTCCTACGAGCAGTACTTC
- | TRBJ1-5 | TRBV28 | - | CASSLTGPSSPQHF | TGTGCCAGCAGTCTGACAGGCCCAAGTTCGCCCCAGCATTTT
- | TRBJ2-7 | TRBV11-3 | - | CASSRGTDSYEQYF | TGTGCCAGCAGCCGCGGGACAGATTCCTACGAGCAGTACTTC
TRBD2 | TRBJ2-3 | TRBV11-2 | once | CASSRTSSRDTQYF | TGTGCCAGCAGCCGGACTAGCTCCCGGGATACGCAGTATTTT
- | TRBJ2-5 | TRBV9 | - | CASSVLGAETQYF | TGTGCCAGCAGCGTATTGGGGGCGGAGACCCAGTACTTC
- | TRBJ1-3 | TRBV7-6 | - | CASRQPGNTIYF | TGTGCCAGTCGACAGCCTGGAAACACCATATATTTT
- | TRBJ2-7 | TRBV7-8 | - | CASGPERNEQYF | TGTGCCAGCGGTCCAGAAAGGAACGAGCAGTACTTC
- | TRBJ1-2 | TRBV28 | - | CASSSGDPNYYYGYTF | TGTGCCAGCAGTTCCGGGGACCCTAACTACTACTATGGCTACACCTTC
- | TRBJ1-5 | TRBV4-1 | - | CASSQGVDQPQHF | TGCGCCAGCAGCCAAGGGGTGGATCAGCCCCAGCATTTT
TRBD1 | TRBJ1-2 | TRBV7-2 | once | CASSSRDRGSGYTF | TGTGCCAGCAGCTCCCGGGACAGGGGGTCGGGCTACACCTTC
TRBD2 | TRBJ2-7 | TRBV28 | - | CASSLLLAGEDGYEQYF | TGTGCCAGCAGTTTATTACTAGCGGGAGAAGATGGGTACGAGCAGTACTTC
- | TRBJ2-6 | TRBV15 | - | CATSIGGLGANVLTF | TGTGCCACCAGCATAGGCGGATTAGGGGCCAACGTCCTGACTTTC
TRBD1 | TRBJ2-4 | TRBV2 | - | CASSERLGQGAAKNIQYF | TGTGCCAGCAGTGAACGGTTGGGTCAGGGGGCGGCCAAAAACATTCAGTACTTC
- | TRBJ1-1 | TRBV18 | once | CASSPGEMNTEAFF | TGTGCCAGCTCACCAGGAGAGATGAACACTGAAGCTTTCTTT
- | TRBJ2-3 | TRBV28 | - | CASSLAGTADTQYF | TGTGCCAGCAGCCTGGCTGGGACTGCAGATACGCAGTATTTT
TRBD1 | TRBJ1-5 | TRBV10-2 | once | CASSELGGGSNQPQHF | TGCGCCAGCAGTGAGTTAGGGGGCGGTAGCAATCAGCCCCAGCATTTT
- | TRBJ1-5 | TRBV4-1 | - | CASSHSGRAVNQPQHF | TGCGCCAGCAGCCATTCCGGCCGGGCCGTCAATCAGCCCCAGCATTTT
- | TRBJ2-7 | TRBV5-1 | - | CASSWEADPLEQYF | TGCGCCAGCAGCTGGGAAGCGGACCCCCTCGAGCAGTACTTC
TRBD2 | TRBJ2-2 | TRBV11-1 | - | CASSSRGEGTGELFF | TGTGCCAGCAGCTCCCGCGGGGAGGGGACCGGGGAGCTGTTTTTT